These 16 T cell receptor beta chains share one sample of origin, sequenced in a study of blood T cell repertoires in COVID-19. Measured with immunoSEQ multiplex PCR; TCRdb has only the in-frame clones, and not every one. This sample has fewer than 200,000 clones, with approximately 87% found just once. Sequencing was carried out using PBMCs or T cells enriched from blood (not recorded which). The receptors shown here come from a woman in her 50s who had recovered from COVID-19.

The chain has TRBV6-2 or TRBV6-3 and TRBJ1-6, with D maybe TRBD1 (6 bases). This CDR3 is 14 amino acids long. With 5 bases removed from V and 7 bases from J, the gap between germline ends came to 12 bases. From germline, CDR1 is MNHEY and CDR2 SVGEGT. CDR3: CASSRTGTNSPLHF. The DNA of the CDR3 is TGTGCCAGCAGTCGAACAGGGACCAATTCACCCCTCCACTTT.

The CDR3 loop is CASNLGLAGADTQYF. CDR3 nucleotide sequence: TGTGCCAGCAACCTCGGACTAGCGGGGGCAGATACGCAGTATTTT. The chain couples TRBV9 to TRBJ2-3; TRBD2 agrees at 13 bases. V dropped 6 bases and J dropped 4; count of bases not matched to a gene: 5. The CDR3 runs 15 residues. The germline V gene has CDR1 SGDLS and CDR2 YYNGEE.

The chain joins TRBV29-1 to TRBJ1-1; D unclear. The CDR3 runs 12 residues. The germline V gene has CDR1 SQVTM and CDR2 ANQGSEA. V was cut by 7 bases and J by 2 bases, with 11 bases left in between. CDR3 nucleotide sequence: TGCAGCGGCTACGGGGTTAACACTGAAGCTTTCTTT. Translated: CSGYGVNTEAFF.

This chain connects TRBV9 to TRBJ1-4, with D unclear. Between the trimmed V and J ends, which lost 4 bases and 7 bases, there was a span of 17 bases. The germline V gene encodes CDR1 SGDLS and CDR2 YYNGEE. This CDR3 is 15 amino acids long. This chain's CDR3 is CASSFSVGEGEKLFF. The CDR3 DNA sequence: TGTGCCAGCAGCTTCAGCGTCGGTGAGGGTGAAAAACTGTTTTTT. Using reference TRBV9 and TRBJ1-4 for the parts outside the CDR3, the full variable domain is DSGVTQTPKHLITATGQRVTLRCSPRSGDLSVYWYQQSLDQGLQFLIQYYNGEERAKGNILERFSAQQFPDLHSELNLSSLELGDSALYFCASSFSVGEGEKLFFGSGTQLSVL.

J is TRBJ2-3 and V is TRBV7-2, with 14 bases lining up with TRBD2. Per the germline V gene, CDR1 is SGHTA and CDR2 is FQGNSA. V lost 5 bases to trimming and J lost 5 bases; unmatched junction nucleotides: 6. CDR3 length: 16 amino acids. The chain's CDR3 is CASSPLGLAGGDTQYF. The DNA for the CDR3 is TGTGCCAGCAGCCCCCTCGGACTAGCGGGAGGAGATACGCAGTATTTT.

The chain carries TRBV12-3 or TRBV12-4 and TRBJ1-2, with a weak D call TRBD1 (5 bases). CDR3 length: 13 residues. Deletions cut 5 bases from V and 7 bases from J, with 14 bases between. In DNA form, the CDR3 reads TGTGCCAGCAGTGACCCGGGGGTGAGTGGCTACACCTTC. This gives the protein CASSDPGVSGYTF.

This clone was detected ten times or more. This sequence joins TRBV7-8 and TRBJ1-1; D remains ambiguous. This CDR3 is built from 13 residues. From germline, CDR1 is SGHVS and CDR2 FQNEAQ. The germline V and J ends were trimmed by 5 bases and 3 bases, with 10 bases remaining between them. The CDR3 bases are TGTGCCAGCAGCCGCGGGATTTACACTGAAGCTTTCTTT. Translation: CASSRGIYTEAFF. Complete variable domain (other parts from reference TRBV7-8 and TRBJ1-1): GAGVSQSPRYKVAKRGQDVALRCDPISGHVSLFWYQQALGQGPEFLTYFQNEAQLDKSGLPSDRFFAERPEGSVSTLKIQRTQQEDSAVYLCASSRGIYTEAFFGQGTRLTVV.

This clone was seen a few times. The chain links TRBV28 to TRBJ2-6, with D possibly TRBD1 on 7 matching bases. The CDR3 spans 15 residues. Trimming shortened V by 11 bases and J by 0 bases, and 14 bases separated the two germline ends. Germline CDR1 MDHEN, CDR2 SYDVKM. The CDR3 DNA sequence: TGTGCCGCGACAGGGAGGATCTCTGGGGCCAACGTCCTGACTTTC. Translation: CAATGRISGANVLTF.

V gene TRBV12-3 or TRBV12-4 combines with J gene TRBJ1-1; D gene unclear. With 5 bases removed from V and 3 bases from J, the gap between germline ends came to 10 bases. This CDR3 is 13 amino acids long. The CDR3 reads CASSGRRDTEAFF. CDR3 in DNA: TGTGCCAGCAGTGGTCGTCGGGACACTGAAGCTTTCTTT.

V gene TRBV6-2 or TRBV6-3 combines with J gene TRBJ2-7; D gene uncertain. Germline CDR1 reads MNHEY; CDR2 reads SVGEGT. The CDR3 has 11 amino acids. V shed 2 bases and J shed 4 bases, with 3 bases lying between them. The CDR3 bases are TGTGCCAGCAGTTACGCGTACGAGCAGTACGTC. Amino acids: CASSYAYEQYV.

This chain uses TRBV7-3 with TRBJ1-4; D gene unclear. Germline V lookup: CDR1 SGHTA, CDR2 FQGTGA. Trimming pared 1 base from V and 2 bases from J, leaving 14 bases between. The CDR3 loop spans 17 amino acids. This CDR3 reads CASSLRPGRVTNEKLFF. CDR3 sequence (DNA): TGTGCCAGCAGCTTAAGGCCGGGGAGGGTTACTAATGAAAAACTGTTTTTT. The entire variable domain, with the rest obtained from reference TRBV7-3 and TRBJ1-4, is as follows: GAGVSQTPSNKVTEKGKYVELRCDPISGHTALYWYRQSLGQGPEFLIYFQGTGAADDSGLPNDRFFAVRPEGSVSTLKIQRTERGDSAVYLCASSLRPGRVTNEKLFFGSGTQLSVL.

The count of this clone is one. The chain recombines TRBV30 with TRBJ1-2, with D unresolved. Trimming took off 3 bases at V and 8 bases at J, with 22 bases between the two ends. The CDR3 loop spans 15 amino acids. Germline-derived CDR1 and CDR2 are GTSNPN and SVGIG (reference sequence). CDR3 DNA sequence: TGTGCCTGGAGCCCCATTGCGGGGTCGGCTAAGGGCTACACCTTC. Its protein is CAWSPIAGSAKGYTF.

J is TRBJ2-1 and V is TRBV5-4; tentatively, D is TRBD2 (6 bases). From germline, CDR1 is SGHNT and CDR2 YYREEE (reference sequence). The CDR3 covers 16 residues. The V end lost 2 bases, the J end lost 4 bases, and 16 bases lay between the germline ends. CDR3 nucleotides: TGTGCCAGCAGCTTTCCTCGATTCAGCGGGTACAATGAGCAGTTCTTC. Protein: CASSFPRFSGYNEQFF.

V is TRBV25-1 and J is TRBJ1-1; 7 nucleotides agree with TRBD1. The V gene's germline CDR1 is MGHDK and CDR2 SYGVNS. Germline trimming cut 8 bases from V and 12 bases from J; bases unmatched to any gene: 9. CDR3 length: 11 residues. CDR3 sequence: CASGTGVGSFF. CDR3 in DNA: TGTGCCAGCGGTACAGGGGTTGGTTCTTTCTTT. Full variable domain (remainder filled in from reference TRBV25-1 and TRBJ1-1): EADIYQTPRYLVIGTGKKITLECSQTMGHDKMYWYQQDPGMELHLIHYSYGVNSTEKGDLSSESTVSRIRTEHFPLTLESARPSHTSQYLCASGTGVGSFFGQGTRLTVV.

V and J are TRBV6-5 and TRBJ2-2; 9 bases fit TRBD1. Germline CDR1 is MNHEY and CDR2 is SVGAGI. The CDR3 length is 16 residues. The V and J ends lost 0 bases and 7 bases, in that order; junction bases with no gene match: 6. CDR3 bases: TGTGCCAGCAGTTACTCCCGGGGACAGGGCGGCGGGGAGCTGTTTTTT. It codes for CASSYSRGQGGGELFF.

V and J are TRBV28 and TRBJ1-1; D might be TRBD1 (5 bases). CDR3 length: 17 amino acids. Trimming took off 5 bases at V and 0 bases at J, with 19 bases between the two ends. The germline V gene has CDR1 MDHEN and CDR2 SYDVKM. CDR3 amino acids: CASSPFGGVNMNTEAFF. The CDR3 DNA sequence: TGTGCCAGCAGTCCATTCGGGGGGGTTAATATGAACACTGAAGCTTTCTTT.